What follows describes a single T cell receptor beta chain. What this receptor recognizes is not known. No base quality values were provided; no much bigger clone lies one nucleotide off. This entry comes from a study of patients and donors after allogeneic stem cell transplantation (dated by TCRdb to the early 2020s). The receptor library was made with RT-PCR. The sequencing machine was a NextSeq 550. TCRdb passed the public sequencing reads through fastp at Q25 and MiXCR, retaining productive beta sequences. Records with the same CDR3 protein are collapsed into one entry carrying the most frequent genes and DNA. The table for this sample lists 150,000 to 200,000 distinct CDR3 sequences; approximately 41% of them were counted only once. 30% to 35% of the sample lies in the top ten. What was sequenced was blood, either unsorted or a sorted T cell fraction (not recorded which). The clonotype was recovered from a human donor who was either an allogeneic HSCT recipient or a stem cell or donor lymphocyte infusion donor (not recorded which). It is not recorded whose cells these are; they may come from a transplant donor.

The CDR3 region has the sequence CASSSGRGPGGINTGELFF. The nucleotides are TGCGCCAGCAGCTCAGGACGGGGTCCGGGCGGGATCAACACCGGGGAGCTGTTTTTT. The receptor chain draws on TRBV5-1 and TRBJ2-2; D gene: possibly TRBD2, on 6 matching bases. The CDR3 goes from the cysteine to the phenylalanine over 19 residues. Just CDR3 DNA is preserved here, 57 bases in frame from base 1. Cut back by 3 bases and 2 bases, the V and J ends lie 23 bases apart. Per the germline V gene, SGHRS is the CDR1 and YFSETQ is the CDR2. The full variable domain, with segments outside the CDR3 supplied by the reference TRBV5-1 and TRBJ2-2 proteins, appears as KAGVTQTPRYLIKTRGQQVTLSCSPISGHRSVSWYQQTPGQGLQFLFEYFSETQRNKGNFPGRFSGRQFSNSRSEMNVSTLELGDSALYLCASSSGRGPGGINTGELFFGEGSRLTVL.